This T cell receptor beta chain came from a study of blood T cell repertoires in COVID-19. Study at large: The samples span acute and convalescent COVID-19 from the United States, Italy and Spain.

CDR3 length: 13 residues. V was trimmed by 5 bases and J by 5 bases, leaving 9 bases between them. The germline V gene encodes CDR1 MDHEN and CDR2 SYDVKM. Original methodology: How many nucleated cells were present was estimated from reference gene primer amplification. Some clones are missing from TCRdb's copy, which holds only in-frame ones; the method was immunoSEQ multiplex PCR. V, J and clone size reflect that table, while D and trimming were determined from the DNA. This table holds hundreds of thousands of clones, around 92% found once. The chain uses TRBV28 and TRBJ1-4; D is unresolved. The origin of this receptor is a man in his forties with acute or convalescent COVID-19. Sequenced sample: peripheral blood. This chain's CDR3 is CASSPPVNEKLFF. CDR3 nucleotides: TGTGCCAGCAGTCCTCCAGTAAATGAAAAACTGTTTTTT.